Sequencing of this TCR beta chain was carried out in a study of T cell responses to AZD1222 COVID-19 vaccine. Whole-study context: Second-dose intervals of approximately 4 or approximately 12 weeks were pooled.

This clone was observed once. Its matching antigen is unknown. Sequenced by immunoSEQ multiplex PCR; TCRdb stores in-frame clones only, minus some. The sample has some 150,000 clones, more than 70% seen once. Study-wide results and caveats: Of the AZD1222 recipients, only five to seven were seropositive at baseline. Repertoires were obtained only post-peak T cell response.

V lost 5 bases, J lost 10 bases, and 9 bases lay in between. Germline V lookup: CDR1 SGHTA, CDR2 FQGTGA. The CDR3 contains 11 residues. This sequence was found in an adult in good health. Sample: peripheral blood, taken on day 0 of AZD1222 vaccination. This sequence joins TRBV7-3 and TRBJ1-5; D is undetermined. The CDR3 coding sequence is TGTGCCAGCAGCCCTTTCGGACCCCAGCATTTT. Amino acids: CASSPFGPQHF.